These 25 T cell receptor beta chains were all obtained from the same sample, sequenced in a study of identical twins. Via MiXCR, TCRdb re-called the 5' RACE reads, giving one row per CDR3 protein. This table holds around 510,000 distinct CDR3 sequences, approximately 14% found once. The sample also formed part of further work on yellow fever vaccine responses in identical twins.

Sequencing was done on a sample of CD4+ T cells sorted from blood. The receptors stem from a young woman in good health.

The V and J genes are TRBV20-1 and TRBJ2-1, with 8 positions matching TRBD2. Germline V CDR1 and CDR2: DFQATT, SNEGSKA (reference sequence). The CDR3 is 15 amino acids. V was pared by 0 bases and J by 0 bases, with 1 base of the junction left unmatched. The CDR3 nucleotides are TGCAGTGCTAGAGAGCGGGAGGTCTCCTACAATGAGCAGTTCTTC. Translating gives CSAREREVSYNEQFF.

This clonotype was picked up a small number of times. The chain employs TRBV5-1 and TRBJ2-7; D perhaps matches TRBD1 (5 bases). The germline CDR1 and CDR2 sequences are SGHRS and YFSETQ. The CDR3 spans 14 residues. Trimming took 1 base from V and 2 from J, leaving 10 bases between them. CDR3 protein: CASSLLDTAYEQYF. The CDR3 DNA sequence: TGCGCCAGCAGCTTGTTGGACACCGCCTACGAGCAGTACTTC. The full variable domain, in which reference TRBV5-1 and TRBJ2-7 provide the parts outside the CDR3, is KAGVTQTPRYLIKTRGQQVTLSCSPISGHRSVSWYQQTPGQGLQFLFEYFSETQRNKGNFPGRFSGRQFSNSRSEMNVSTLELGDSALYLCASSLLDTAYEQYFGPGTRLTVT.

This chain uses TRBV6-2 or TRBV6-3 with TRBJ1-2; D is possibly TRBD1 (5 bases). The CDR3 totals 14 residues. Trimming removed 8 bases at V and 7 bases at J, with 20 bases between. Germline V gene data show CDR1 as MNHEY and CDR2 as SVGEGT. The CDR3 DNA reads TGTGCCAGCCTATTTCGCCCAGGGATCTCTGGCTACACCTTC. As protein: CASLFRPGISGYTF.

The genes are TRBV15 and TRBJ1-2, with D possibly being TRBD1 (5 bases). The germline V gene has CDR1 LNHNV and CDR2 YYDKDF (reference sequence). The CDR3 is 16 amino acids. V lost 0 bases, J lost 4 bases, and 15 bases lay in between. CDR3 loop: CATSRDARGAGYGYTF. As DNA, the CDR3 is TGTGCCACCAGCAGAGATGCACGGGGCGCGGGCTATGGCTACACCTTC.

The rearrangement links TRBV7-3 to TRBJ2-2; unclear D gene. The length of the CDR3 is 13 residues. Germline CDR1 is SGHTA and CDR2 is FQGTGA. V lost 3 bases, J lost 5 bases, and 7 bases lay in between. The CDR3 loop is CASSFKLTGELFF. For the CDR3, the DNA is TGTGCCAGCAGCTTCAAACTGACCGGGGAGCTGTTTTTT.

This clonotype has just a few counts. V usage is TRBV20-1 and J usage is TRBJ2-1, with D perhaps matching TRBD1 (5 bases). The CDR3 length is 15 residues. V lost 3 bases and J 0 bases, leaving 12 bases between the germline ends. Germline V gives CDR1 DFQATT, CDR2 SNEGSKA (reference sequence). CDR3 nucleotide sequence: TGCAGTGCTAGTGCGACAGAGAGCTCCTACAATGAGCAGTTCTTC. Its translation: CSASATESSYNEQFF.

This clonotype was counted only a few times. The chain joins TRBV4-3 to TRBJ2-5; 10 bases are shared with TRBD2. After removal of 0 bases from V and 6 bases from J, the junction contained 4 bases not matched to a gene. CDR1 is LGHNA and CDR2 is YSLEER in the germline V gene. There are 15 residues in the CDR3. The CDR3 loop is CASSQESGRGKTQYF. CDR3 in DNA: TGCGCCAGCAGCCAAGAAAGCGGGAGGGGTAAGACCCAGTACTTC.

In this sample, this clonotype turned up a few times. The rearrangement joins TRBV6-1 to TRBJ2-7; perhaps TRBD2 as D (5 bases). Trimming cost V 1 base and J 9 bases, with 7 bases left between them. The germline CDR1 and CDR2 sequences are MNHNS and SASEGT. The CDR3 is 11 residues long. For the CDR3, the DNA is TGTGCCAGCAGTGAAGTCGCGGGGCAGTACTTC. It yields the protein CASSEVAGQYF.

This chain links TRBV4-3 with TRBJ1-1; no reliable D call. V lost 1 base, J lost 7 bases, and 10 bases lay in between. The CDR3 is 13 residues long. The germline V gene encodes CDR1 LGHNA and CDR2 YSLEER. The CDR3 nucleotides are TGCGCCAGCAGCCAAGTGTACGGCCTTGAAGCTTTCTTT. It specifies CASSQVYGLEAFF.

There are many counts of this clonotype. The chain has TRBV10-3 and TRBJ2-1; D not resolved. Per germline, CDR1 ENHRY and CDR2 SYGVKD. The V and J ends lost 8 bases and 9 bases respectively, with 11 bases between them. The CDR3 runs 11 residues. This CDR3 is CAIGLSSEQFF. CDR3 nucleotides: TGTGCCATCGGTTTGTCGAGTGAGCAGTTCTTC.

This clonotype has just a few counts. This rearrangement joins TRBV5-1 to TRBJ2-3; 8 bases line up with TRBD2. This CDR3 has 15 amino acids. Trimming took 7 bases from V and 9 from J; bases not matched to a gene: 16. The germline V gene has CDR1 SGHRS and CDR2 YFSETQ. The CDR3 coding sequence is TGCGCCAGCCGGAGGTCGGGAGCGGGGGTGGACACGCAGTATTTT. Residues: CASRRSGAGVDTQYF.

The genes are TRBV6-5 and TRBJ2-7, with TRBD2 as a possible D gene (6 bases). Per germline, CDR1 MNHEY and CDR2 SVGAGI. Trimming removed 2 bases at V and 2 bases at J, with 13 bases between. The CDR3 spans 15 residues. CDR3 sequence: CASSYGQDYPYEQYF. CDR3 nucleotides: TGTGCCAGCAGTTACGGCCAGGACTACCCCTACGAGCAGTACTTC.

This clonotype has just a few counts. The rearrangement joins TRBV19 to TRBJ2-7, with TRBD2 matching 14 bases. After removal of 10 bases from V and 3 bases from J, the junction contained 5 bases not matched to a gene. This CDR3 region has 14 residues. Germline V gives CDR1 LNHDA, CDR2 SQIVND (reference sequence). CDR3 coding DNA: TGTGCCACCCAAGGACTAGCGGGGGGCTACGAGCAGTACTTC. Protein: CATQGLAGGYEQYF.

This clonotype came up a few times. The V call is TRBV3-1, the J call TRBJ2-6; 7 nucleotides agree with TRBD1. Germline V lookup: CDR1 LGHDT, CDR2 YNNKEL (reference sequence). V trimming: 4 bases; J trimming: 1 base; junction bases outside the gene matches: 7. The CDR3 has 17 residues. CDR3 nucleotide sequence: TGTGCCAGCAGCCCGGACAGGATATCGTCTGGGGCCAACGTCCTGACTTTC. Translating it yields CASSPDRISSGANVLTF.

V is TRBV12-3 or TRBV12-4 and J is TRBJ2-1; D possibly corresponds to TRBD1 (6 bases). The CDR3 is made up of 13 amino acids. Deletions cut 8 bases from V and 9 bases from J, with 17 bases between. The CDR3: CASERGSGGEQFF. The DNA of the CDR3 is TGTGCCAGCGAAAGGGGGAGTGGCGGTGAGCAGTTCTTC.

The V and J genes are TRBV20-1 and TRBJ2-5; 11 nucleotides match TRBD2. The V gene end was trimmed by 5 bases and the J gene end by 3 bases; junction bases not matched to a gene: 11. Germline lookup yields CDR1 DFQATT and CDR2 SNEGSKA (reference sequence). This CDR3 is 16 amino acids long. The CDR3 spells CSAGSISGGAEETQYF. The CDR3 nucleotides are TGCAGTGCTGGCAGTATTAGCGGGGGGGCTGAAGAGACCCAGTACTTC.

The chain uses TRBV27 and TRBJ2-7; the match to TRBD1 covers 8 bases. The trim removed 5 bases at V and 5 bases at J, leaving 14 bases unmatched. CDR3 length: 16 amino acids. Germline values: CDR1 MNHEY, CDR2 SMNVEV (reference sequence). CDR3 amino acids: CASSLDRGSKSDEQYF. CDR3 nucleotides: TGTGCCAGCAGTCTAGACAGGGGCTCCAAAAGCGACGAGCAGTACTTC.

Notes on this clonotype: Compared with germline, one end of the junction differs, possibly owing to a read error. The genes are TRBV4-1 and TRBJ1-6; D not resolved. CDR1 is MGHRA, CDR2 YSYEKL, per germline. The CDR3 runs to 18 residues. CDR3 region: CASSEDDGGVSYNSPLHF. CDR3 DNA sequence: TGCGCCAGCAGCGAAGATGATGGCGGGGTCTCCTATAATTCACCCCTCCACTTT.

This clonotype occurred a few times. CDR3 sequence: CASRRHQQGQRTGELFF. CDR3 nucleotides: TGTGCCAGCAGGAGACATCAACAGGGGCAGCGAACCGGGGAGCTGTTTTTT. The V and J genes are TRBV6-1 and TRBJ2-2; 7 bases are shared with TRBD1. Germline V gene lookup returns CDR1 MNHNS and CDR2 SASEGT. After removal of 6 bases from V and 5 bases from J, the junction contained 15 bases not matched to a gene. The CDR3 extends over 17 amino acids.

This clonotype was detected a few times. V usage is TRBV20-1 and J usage is TRBJ1-3; no clear D. Germline V CDR1 and CDR2: DFQATT, SNEGSKA (reference sequence). The CDR3 is 11 residues long. The V end lost 5 bases, the J end lost 4 bases, and 6 bases lay between the germline ends. CDR3 loop: CSAPSGNTIYF. The CDR3 DNA reads as TGCAGTGCTCCCTCGGGAAACACCATATATTTT.

The genes are TRBV5-1 and TRBJ2-3, with 11 bases lining up with TRBD2. CDR1 is SGHRS and CDR2 is YFSETQ in the germline V gene. The V segment lost 0 bases and the J segment 2 bases; nucleotides outside the gene matches: 5. The CDR3 sequence is 17 residues long. The CDR3, as DNA: TGCGCCAGCAGCTTGGGACTAGCGGGGTCCTCCACAGATACGCAGTATTTT. This encodes CASSLGLAGSSTDTQYF.

This CDR3 reads CASSFVGGSSYEQYF. The CDR3 region has the DNA TGCGCCAGCAGCTTTGTTGGGGGGTCCTCCTACGAGCAGTACTTC. The rearrangement links TRBV5-1 to TRBJ2-7; D may be TRBD2 (6 bases). The germline V gene has CDR1 SGHRS and CDR2 YFSETQ. The CDR3 runs to 15 residues. The V end was cut by 2 bases, the J end by 0 bases, with 12 bases between.

In this sample, this clonotype turned up a few times. The chain uses TRBV21-1 and TRBJ1-6; TRBD1 is taken as the D call from the table, unchecked against the DNA. TRBV21-1 is shown as a pseudogene. The CDR3 runs to 17 residues. This CDR3 reads CASSKAARGKDNSPLHF. CDR3 coding DNA: TGTGCCAGCAGCAAAGCCGCCAGGGGTAAGGATAATTCACCCCTCCACTTT.

There are a few counts of this clonotype. The chain has TRBV9 and TRBJ2-7; D is ambiguous. This CDR3 contains 13 residues. Trimming stripped 0 bases from V and 9 bases from J, with 13 bases between. Germline V lookup: CDR1 SGDLS, CDR2 YYNGEE. For the CDR3, the DNA is TGTGCCAGCAGCGTAGAGCAGACCACGGCGCAGTACTTC. This translates into CASSVEQTTAQYF.

J is TRBJ2-7 and V is TRBV7-2; 8 nucleotides align to TRBD1. The CDR3 extends over 14 amino acids. CDR1 is SGHTA and CDR2 is FQGNSA in the germline V gene. The junction had 7 bases not matched to a gene; V was cut back by 7 bases and J by 2 bases. CDR3 sequence: CASNRGMGTYEQYF. In nucleotides, the CDR3 is TGTGCCAGCAACAGGGGGATGGGGACCTACGAGCAGTACTTC.